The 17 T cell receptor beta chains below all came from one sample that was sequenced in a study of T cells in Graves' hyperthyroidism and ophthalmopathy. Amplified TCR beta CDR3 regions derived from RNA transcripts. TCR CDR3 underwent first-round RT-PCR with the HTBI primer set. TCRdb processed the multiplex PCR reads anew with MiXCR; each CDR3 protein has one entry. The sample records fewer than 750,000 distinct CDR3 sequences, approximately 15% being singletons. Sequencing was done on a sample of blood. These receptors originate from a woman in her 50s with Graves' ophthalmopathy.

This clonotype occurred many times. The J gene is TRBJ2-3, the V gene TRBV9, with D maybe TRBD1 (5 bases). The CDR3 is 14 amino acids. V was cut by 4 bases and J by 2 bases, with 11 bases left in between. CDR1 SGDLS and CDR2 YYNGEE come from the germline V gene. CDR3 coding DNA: TGTGCCAGCAGCCGCCCGACAGACACAGATACGCAGTATTTT. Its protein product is CASSRPTDTDTQYF.

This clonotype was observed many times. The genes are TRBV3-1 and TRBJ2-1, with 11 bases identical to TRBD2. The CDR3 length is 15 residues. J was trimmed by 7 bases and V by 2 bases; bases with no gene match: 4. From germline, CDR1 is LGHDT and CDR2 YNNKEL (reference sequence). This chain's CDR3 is CASSQLRLAGNEQFF. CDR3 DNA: TGTGCCAGCAGCCAACTTCGACTAGCGGGAAATGAGCAGTTCTTC.

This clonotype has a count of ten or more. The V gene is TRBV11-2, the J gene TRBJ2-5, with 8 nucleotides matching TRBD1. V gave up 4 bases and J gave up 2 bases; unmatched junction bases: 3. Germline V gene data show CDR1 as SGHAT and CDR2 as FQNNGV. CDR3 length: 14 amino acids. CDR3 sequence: CASSSYRGQETQYF. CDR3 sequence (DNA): TGTGCCAGCAGCTCCTACAGGGGGCAAGAGACCCAGTACTTC.

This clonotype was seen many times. This CDR3 is CASSYLAGASEQYF. CDR3 nucleotide sequence: TGTGCCAGCAGTTACTTAGCGGGAGCTTCCGAGCAGTACTTC. This chain links TRBV6-2 or TRBV6-3 with TRBJ2-7; 9 positions match TRBD2. The ends lost 1 base at V and 6 bases at J; junction bases unmatched: 4. Germline V CDR1 and CDR2: MNHEY, SVGEGT. The CDR3 runs to 14 residues.

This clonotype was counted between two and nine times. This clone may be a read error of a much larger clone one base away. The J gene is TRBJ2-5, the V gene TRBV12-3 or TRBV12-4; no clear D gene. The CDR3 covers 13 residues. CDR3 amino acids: CANSRQRQETQYF. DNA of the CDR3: TGTGCCAACAGTAGGCAGCGCCAAGAGACCCAGTACTTC.

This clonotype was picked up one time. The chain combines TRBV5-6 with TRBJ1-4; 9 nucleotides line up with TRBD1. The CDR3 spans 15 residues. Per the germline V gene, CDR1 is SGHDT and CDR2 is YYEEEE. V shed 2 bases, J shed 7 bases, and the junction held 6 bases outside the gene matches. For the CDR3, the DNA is TGTGCCAGCAGCTTCCCCGGACAGGGGAGTGAAAAACTGTTTTTT. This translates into CASSFPGQGSEKLFF.

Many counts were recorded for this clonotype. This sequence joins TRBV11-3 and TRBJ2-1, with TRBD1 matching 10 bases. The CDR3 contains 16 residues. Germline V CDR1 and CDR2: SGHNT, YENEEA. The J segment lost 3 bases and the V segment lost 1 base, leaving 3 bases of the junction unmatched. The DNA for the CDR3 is TGTGCCAGCAGCTTAGGAGACAGGGGGCACTACAATGAGCAGTTCTTC. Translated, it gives CASSLGDRGHYNEQFF.

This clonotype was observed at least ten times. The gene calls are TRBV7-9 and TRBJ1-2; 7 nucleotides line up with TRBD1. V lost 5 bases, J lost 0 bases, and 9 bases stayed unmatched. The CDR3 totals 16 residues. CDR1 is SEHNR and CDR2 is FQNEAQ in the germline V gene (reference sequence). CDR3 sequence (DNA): TGTGCCAGCAGCAGAGGGACAGTAAAAGCTAACTATGGCTACACCTTC. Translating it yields CASSRGTVKANYGYTF. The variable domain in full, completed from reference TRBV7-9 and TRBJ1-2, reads DTGVSQNPRHKITKRGQNVTFRCDPISEHNRLYWYRQTLGQGPEFLTYFQNEAQLEKSRLLSDRFSAERPKGSFSTLEIQRTEQGDSAMYLCASSRGTVKANYGYTFGSGTRLTVV.

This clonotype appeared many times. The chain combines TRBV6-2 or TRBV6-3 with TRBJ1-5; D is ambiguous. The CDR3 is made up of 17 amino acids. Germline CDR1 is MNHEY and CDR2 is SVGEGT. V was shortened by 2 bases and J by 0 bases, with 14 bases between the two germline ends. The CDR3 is CASSYNNEDGSNQPQHF. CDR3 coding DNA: TGTGCCAGCAGTTACAACAACGAGGACGGTAGCAATCAGCCCCAGCATTTT.

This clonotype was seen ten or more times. The CDR3 here is CASSPLAGAGTGELFF. DNA for the CDR3: TGTGCCAGCAGCCCCCTAGCGGGAGCAGGGACCGGGGAGCTGTTTTTT. The chain employs TRBV7-3 and TRBJ2-2, with TRBD2 matching 10 bases. This CDR3 has 16 residues. V lost 5 bases to trimming and J lost 5 bases; unmatched junction nucleotides: 8. Germline lookup yields CDR1 SGHTA and CDR2 FQGTGA.

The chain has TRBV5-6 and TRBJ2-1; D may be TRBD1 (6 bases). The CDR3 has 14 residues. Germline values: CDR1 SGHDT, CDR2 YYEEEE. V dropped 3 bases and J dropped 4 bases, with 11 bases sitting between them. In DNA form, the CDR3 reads TGTGCCAGCAGCTATTTACAGGGTTACAATGAGCAGTTCTTC. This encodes CASSYLQGYNEQFF.

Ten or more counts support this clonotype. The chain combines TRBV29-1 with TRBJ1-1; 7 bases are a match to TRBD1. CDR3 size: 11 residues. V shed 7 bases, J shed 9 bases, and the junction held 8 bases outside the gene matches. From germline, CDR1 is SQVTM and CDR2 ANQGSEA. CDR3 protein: CSATQGGKAFF. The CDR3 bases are TGCAGCGCCACCCAGGGGGGAAAAGCTTTCTTT. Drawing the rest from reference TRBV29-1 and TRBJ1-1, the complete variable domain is SAVISQKPSRDICQRGTSLTIQCQVDSQVTMMFWYRQQPGQSLTLIATANQGSEATYESGFVIDKFPISRPNLTFSTLTVSNMSPEDSSIYLCSATQGGKAFFGQGTRLTVV.

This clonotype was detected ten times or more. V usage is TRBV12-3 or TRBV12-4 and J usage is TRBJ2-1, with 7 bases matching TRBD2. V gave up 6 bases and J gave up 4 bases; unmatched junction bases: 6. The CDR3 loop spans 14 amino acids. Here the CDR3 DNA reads TGTGCCAGCAGCTCGACTAGCCGGTACAATGAGCAGTTCTTC. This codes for CASSSTSRYNEQFF.

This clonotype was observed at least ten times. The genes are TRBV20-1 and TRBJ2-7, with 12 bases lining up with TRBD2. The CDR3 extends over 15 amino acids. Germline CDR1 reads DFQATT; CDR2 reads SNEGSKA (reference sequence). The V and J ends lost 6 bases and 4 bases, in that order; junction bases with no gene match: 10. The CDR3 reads CSATSSGRAVYEQYF. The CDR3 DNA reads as TGCAGTGCGACCTCTAGCGGGAGGGCCGTTTACGAGCAGTACTTC.

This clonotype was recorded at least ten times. CDR3 amino acids: CSAPRMGTLGEGEQFF. The CDR3 nucleotides read TGCAGTGCCCCCCGGATGGGCACCCTGGGCGAGGGGGAGCAGTTCTTC. J is TRBJ2-1 and V is TRBV20-1; D tentatively reads TRBD1 or TRBD2 (5 bases each). This CDR3 is 16 amino acids long. Trimming shortened V by 6 bases and J by 10 bases, and 28 bases separated the two germline ends. CDR1 is DFQATT and CDR2 is SNEGSKA in the germline V gene (reference sequence).

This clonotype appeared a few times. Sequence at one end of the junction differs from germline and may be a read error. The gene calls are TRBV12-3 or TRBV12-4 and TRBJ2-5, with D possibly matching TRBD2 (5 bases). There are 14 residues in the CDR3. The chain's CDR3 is CASSLADYQEAQYF. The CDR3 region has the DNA TGTGCCAGCAGTTTAGCCGACTATCAAGAGGCCCAGTACTTC.

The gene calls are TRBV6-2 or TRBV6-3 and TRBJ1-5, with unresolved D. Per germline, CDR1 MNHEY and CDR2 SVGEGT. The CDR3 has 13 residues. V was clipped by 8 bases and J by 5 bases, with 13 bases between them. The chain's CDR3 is CASVADEYQPQHF. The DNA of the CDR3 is TGTGCCAGCGTCGCGGATGAGTATCAGCCCCAGCATTTT.